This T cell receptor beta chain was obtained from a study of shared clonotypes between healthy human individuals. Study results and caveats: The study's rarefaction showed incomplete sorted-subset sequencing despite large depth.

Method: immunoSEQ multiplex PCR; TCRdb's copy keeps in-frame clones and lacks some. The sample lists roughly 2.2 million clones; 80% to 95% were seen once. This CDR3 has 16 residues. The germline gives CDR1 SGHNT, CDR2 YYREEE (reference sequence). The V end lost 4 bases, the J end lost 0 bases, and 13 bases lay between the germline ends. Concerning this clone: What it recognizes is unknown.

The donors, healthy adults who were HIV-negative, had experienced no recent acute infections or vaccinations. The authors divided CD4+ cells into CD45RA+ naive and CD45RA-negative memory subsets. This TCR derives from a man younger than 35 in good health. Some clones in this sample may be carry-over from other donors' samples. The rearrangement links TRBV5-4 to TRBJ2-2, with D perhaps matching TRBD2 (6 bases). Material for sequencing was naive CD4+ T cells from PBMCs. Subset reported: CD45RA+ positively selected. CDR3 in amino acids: CASSRRWEANTGELFF. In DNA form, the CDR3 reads TGTGCCAGCAGCCGCCGGTGGGAGGCGAACACCGGGGAGCTGTTTTTT.